This T cell receptor beta chain emerged from a study of T-cell reconstitution after alpha-beta-depleted transplantation in children. Using unique molecular identifiers, the investigators prepared the TCRbeta library. One entry per CDR3 protein results from TCRdb running MiXCR on the PCR reads. The sample holds around 180,000 distinct CDR3 sequences; roughly 10% are singletons and the top ten take roughly 13%. Study results and limitations: Reported findings indicate that, about two months after transplant, alpha-beta T cells came from several hundred expanded clones, which were derived from non-depleted graft cells.

As concerns this clonotype: Its antigen is still unknown. A much larger clonotype is one base distant, so this may be a read error.

This sequence was found in a boy aged 2-9 years with acute myeloid leukemia, due to receive a stem cell transplant. The material sequenced was PBMCs, taken before TCRalphabeta/CD19-depleted stem cell transplant.

CDR3 nucleotides: TGTACCAGCAGCCGGTGGCGGGGAGAGCCCCAGCATTTT. This translates into CTSSRWRGEPQHF. This sequence joins TRBV7-8 and TRBJ1-5; D not resolved. The CDR3 loop spans 13 amino acids. CDR1 and CDR2 (germline): SGHVS, FQNEAQ. The entire variable domain, with the rest obtained from reference TRBV7-8 and TRBJ1-5, is as follows: GAGVSQSPRYKVAKRGQDVALRCDPISGHVSLFWYQQALGQGPEFLTYFQNEAQLDKSGLPSDRFFAERPEGSVSTLKIQRTQQEDSAVYLCTSSRWRGEPQHFGDGTRLSIL.